The 17 T cell receptor beta chains reported below all come from one sample, sequenced in a study of beta chain features in type 1 diabetes listed by TCRdb under 2018. Study-wide findings and limitations: A moderate but significant shortening of TCRB CDR3 length was observed in type 1 diabetes patients in all four CD4+ subsets.

These receptors' targets are unknown. Library preparation was by the immunoSEQ multiplex PCR assay. The High Capacity cDNA Reverse Transcription Kit was used to reverse transcribe all of the isolated RNA, meaning that expressed TCRB transcripts were what got sequenced. TCRdb obtained this table from immuneACCESS and retained in-frame rearrangements with V and J assigned. These tables miss some clones; where compared with another copy, unresolved V genes account for less than half of the shortfall, and the remainder is unexplained. Present in this sample are 100,000 to 150,000 clones, about 16% of which were seen just once. The ten largest make up roughly 2.5% of the sample. The sample comprised central memory CD4+ T cells from blood. The receptor set was obtained from a young man with type 1 diabetes.

There are a few counts of this clone. The rearrangement uses TRBV7-6 and TRBJ1-1, with no clear D. The germline CDR1 and CDR2 sequences are SGHVS and FNYEAQ. V shed 2 bases and J shed 3 bases, with 7 bases lying between them. The CDR3 contains 13 residues. In nucleotides, the CDR3 is TGTGCCAGCAGCTTAACTAAGGACACTGAAGCTTTCTTT. This gives the protein CASSLTKDTEAFF.

This clone was counted between two and nine times. The chain uses TRBV28 and TRBJ1-2; unclear D gene. CDR1 MDHEN and CDR2 SYDVKM come from the germline V gene. V gave up 5 bases and J gave up 4 bases, with 11 bases separating them. The CDR3 length is 13 residues. CDR3 nucleotides: TGTGCCAGCAGTAAGGCAGGACCCTATGGCTACACCTTC. As protein: CASSKAGPYGYTF.

This sequence joins TRBV10-3 and TRBJ2-2, with D perhaps being TRBD1 or TRBD2 (5 bases each). V was cut by 4 bases and J by 4 bases, with 16 bases left in between. Per germline, CDR1 ENHRY and CDR2 SYGVKD. The CDR3 has 16 amino acids. CDR3: CAISGQGVGGTGELFF. Written as DNA, the CDR3 is TGTGCCATCAGTGGTCAAGGGGTCGGAGGCACCGGGGAGCTGTTTTTT.

The V and J genes are TRBV25-1 and TRBJ2-1; the match to TRBD2 covers 7 bases. Germline V gene lookup returns CDR1 MGHDK and CDR2 SYGVNS. V dropped 4 bases and J dropped 2; count of bases not matched to a gene: 8. The CDR3 totals 16 residues. As DNA, the CDR3 is TGTGCCAGCAGTGTGCCGGGGGGAATCACCTACAATGAGCAGTTCTTC. Translated, it gives CASSVPGGITYNEQFF.

J is TRBJ1-6 and V is TRBV25-1; D remains ambiguous. Germline V gene lookup returns CDR1 MGHDK and CDR2 SYGVNS. Trimming stripped 1 base from V and 7 bases from J, with 8 bases between. The CDR3 contains 14 residues. CDR3: CASSESAGNSPLHF. The CDR3, as DNA: TGTGCCAGCAGTGAATCCGCCGGGAATTCACCCCTCCACTTT.

This clone has a handful of counts. The chain links TRBV4-1 to TRBJ2-1, with 8 positions matching TRBD1. Germline V gene data show CDR1 as MGHRA and CDR2 as YSYEKL. J gave up 9 bases and V 4 bases, and 11 bases lay outside the gene matches. This CDR3 has 15 amino acids. As DNA, the CDR3 is TGCGCCAGCAGCCCAGGGACAGGTCCTTGGGGTGAGCAGTTCTTC. Translated: CASSPGTGPWGEQFF.

The gene calls are TRBV2 and TRBJ2-3; D might be TRBD2 (7 bases). The CDR3 loop spans 15 amino acids. The germline V gene has CDR1 SNHLY and CDR2 FYNNEI. V gave up 8 bases and J gave up 6 bases, with 21 bases separating them. The CDR3 is CASSLGGRGMDTQYF. In DNA form, the CDR3 reads TGTGCCAGCTCGCTCGGGGGGCGTGGGATGGATACGCAGTATTTT.

This clone was detected only once. The CDR3 DNA follows: TGTGCCAGCACCCCTCCGGGACTAGCGAGGACCGGGGAGCTGTTTTTT. The encoded protein is CASTPPGLARTGELFF. The chain employs TRBV7-2 and TRBJ2-2, with 10 bases fitting TRBD2. This CDR3 comprises 16 residues. The V segment lost 7 bases and the J segment 5 bases; nucleotides outside the gene matches: 10. Per the germline V gene, CDR1 is SGHTA and CDR2 is FQGNSA.

This clone came up a few times. The chain employs TRBV9 and TRBJ1-2; tentative D call: TRBD1 (5 bases). This CDR3 has 14 residues. CDR1 and CDR2 from the germline V gene are SGDLS and YYNGEE. Trimming removed 0 bases from V and 7 bases from J, with 13 bases in between. CDR3 amino acids: CASSVGEGVVGYTF. CDR3 DNA: TGTGCCAGCAGCGTAGGCGAAGGGGTGGTTGGCTACACCTTC.

This clone was seen more than once but under ten times. Other DNA sequences in this specimen translate into the identical CDR3. The chain carries TRBV29-1 and TRBJ2-5, with D unclear. V shed 4 bases and J shed 2 bases, with 11 bases lying between them. From germline, CDR1 is SQVTM and CDR2 ANQGSEA. The CDR3 covers 13 residues. In DNA form, the CDR3 reads TGCAGCGTTGTCCGGCAGCTTCAAGAGACCCAGTACTTC. Protein: CSVVRQLQETQYF.

CDR3 in DNA: TGCGCCAGCAGCCAAGAAATGGGACGAGACACTGAAGCTTTCTTT. The encoded protein is CASSQEMGRDTEAFF. The J gene is TRBJ1-1, the V gene TRBV4-3, with D tentatively TRBD1 (5 bases). The ends were cut back, 0 bases at V and 3 bases at J, with 11 bases in the middle. The CDR3 contains 15 residues. Germline V CDR1 and CDR2: LGHNA, YSLEER.

This chain uses TRBV29-1 with TRBJ2-6; D gene uncertain. The germline V and J ends were trimmed by 8 bases and 1 base, with 9 bases remaining between them. This CDR3 is 13 amino acids long. CDR1 is SQVTM and CDR2 is ANQGSEA in the germline V gene. As DNA, the CDR3 is TGCAGCTTCTACAATTCTGGGGCCAACGTCCTGACTTTC. It encodes CSFYNSGANVLTF. Using reference TRBV29-1 and TRBJ2-6 for the parts outside the CDR3, the full variable domain is SAVISQKPSRDICQRGTSLTIQCQVDSQVTMMFWYRQQPGQSLTLIATANQGSEATYESGFVIDKFPISRPNLTFSTLTVSNMSPEDSSIYLCSFYNSGANVLTFGAGSRLTVL.

Worth noting for this clone: Other DNA sequences in this specimen translate into the identical CDR3. The chain recombines TRBV7-2 with TRBJ1-5, with 7 bases identical to TRBD1. The CDR3 runs 15 residues. Germline CDR1 SGHTA, CDR2 FQGNSA. Trimming removed 1 base from V and 1 base from J; junction bases left unmatched: 1. CDR3 residues: CASSLEGASNQPQHF. CDR3 in DNA: TGTGCCAGCAGCTTAGAGGGGGCCAGCAATCAGCCCCAGCATTTT.

This clone showed up just a few times. The chain combines TRBV7-2 with TRBJ2-3; no firm D call. The CDR3 has 15 residues. The germline gives CDR1 SGHTA, CDR2 FQGNSA. V was pared by 4 bases and J by 4 bases, with 15 bases between. As DNA, the CDR3 is TGTGCCAGCAGCTCCCGATGGCCCGGGTCAGATACGCAGTATTTT. Amino acids: CASSSRWPGSDTQYF.

CDR3 nucleotide sequence: TGTGCCAGCAGTGGGGGGAAGGGAAGCAATCAGCCCCAGCATTTT. As protein: CASSGGKGSNQPQHF. The J gene is TRBJ1-5, the V gene TRBV2, with a possible D match to TRBD1 (5 bases). There are 15 residues in the CDR3. Looked up from germline, CDR1 is SNHLY and CDR2 is FYNNEI. Deletions cut 4 bases from V and 1 base from J, with 11 bases between.

This clone was counted between two and nine times. V is TRBV25-1 and J is TRBJ1-2; no clear D gene. Trimming removed 4 bases at V and 4 bases at J, with 4 bases between. Germline CDR1 MGHDK, CDR2 SYGVNS. The CDR3 has 11 amino acids. The CDR3 DNA sequence: TGTGCCAGCAGTGGGGGCTATGGCTACACCTTC. Amino acids: CASSGGYGYTF.

The V gene is TRBV4-3, the J gene TRBJ2-7; D ambiguous. Germline loops: CDR1 LGHNA, CDR2 YSLEER. The CDR3 has 13 amino acids. V was clipped by 0 bases and J by 4 bases, with 7 bases between them. For the CDR3, the DNA is TGCGCCAGCAGCCAAGATTGGAAGTACGAGCAGTACTTC. It translates to CASSQDWKYEQYF.